What follows are 18 T cell receptor beta chains derived from one specimen sequenced in a study of cytomegalovirus exposure and HLA in healthy donors. In the PCR, 60 Vbeta and 13 Jbeta primers were used. TCRdb keeps only in-frame clones here, not all; method: immunoSEQ multiplex PCR. The table records 280,000 or so clones, roughly 90% of them present only once. The sequenced material came from PBMCs. These receptors were obtained from a woman aged 18 to 35 in good health and CMV-seronegative.

The CDR3 region is CASSIDSGTGNVRGTEAFF. The CDR3 DNA is TGTGCCAGTAGTATAGATAGTGGGACAGGGAACGTTAGGGGCACTGAAGCTTTCTTT. The chain uses TRBV19 and TRBJ1-1; 9 positions agree with TRBD1. The CDR3 sequence is 19 residues long. Germline assignment: CDR1 LNHDA and CDR2 SQIVND (reference sequence). With V trimmed by 0 bases and J by 4 bases, 15 bases remained unmatched.

V is TRBV6-1 and J is TRBJ1-5; D gene ambiguous. V lost 4 bases to trimming and J lost 5 bases, with 12 bases between them. The CDR3 has 14 amino acids. Germline V gene lookup returns CDR1 MNHNS and CDR2 SASEGT. Written as DNA, the CDR3 is TGTGCCAGCAGTGTTATCCAGGTCGATCAGCCCCAGCATTTT. Encoded protein: CASSVIQVDQPQHF.

The chain joins TRBV18 to TRBJ2-5, with D possibly TRBD2 on 5 matching bases. The CDR3 consists of 14 residues. Per germline, CDR1 KGHSH and CDR2 LQKENI. Trimming took 3 bases from V and 1 from J, leaving 9 bases between them. The DNA of the CDR3 is TGTGCCAGCTCACCGGCAGGACTCCAAGAGACCCAGTACTTC. Amino acids: CASSPAGLQETQYF.

This clone was seen a few times. The V and J genes are TRBV28 and TRBJ1-1; D call uncertain. Trimming took off 9 bases at V and 1 base at J, with 15 bases between the two ends. Per germline, CDR1 MDHEN and CDR2 SYDVKM. The length of the CDR3 is 14 residues. The CDR3 protein is CASPAPLWNTEAFF. In DNA form, the CDR3 reads TGTGCCAGTCCCGCCCCCCTATGGAACACTGAAGCTTTCTTT.

The rearrangement uses TRBV19 and TRBJ1-1; TRBD1 matches 11 bases. This CDR3 has 16 amino acids. Germline V gene sequence: CDR1 LNHDA, CDR2 SQIVND (reference sequence). Trimming cost V 4 bases and J 1 base; bases outside gene matches: 5. The CDR3, as DNA: TGTGCCAGTAGTAGCCGGGACAGGGGGTGGAACACTGAAGCTTTCTTT. Residues: CASSSRDRGWNTEAFF.

The chain combines TRBV5-1 with TRBJ2-7, with TRBD1 matching 8 bases. This CDR3 comprises 15 residues. With V trimmed by 3 bases and J by 2 bases, 7 bases remained unmatched. In germline, CDR1 is SGHRS, CDR2 YFSETQ. The CDR3 coding sequence is TGCGCCAGCAGCTCCGGACAGGGAAGGGCCTACGAGCAGTACTTC. Amino acids: CASSSGQGRAYEQYF.

This chain joins TRBV6-6 and TRBJ2-2; 7 bases match TRBD1. The germline V gene encodes CDR1 MNHNY and CDR2 SVGAGI (reference sequence). This CDR3 spans 13 amino acids. V shed 8 bases and J 4 bases; nucleotides not matched to a gene: 4. CDR3 DNA sequence: TGTGCCAGCGCACAGGGGTTCACCGGGGAGCTGTTTTTT. Protein sequence: CASAQGFTGELFF.

The chain links TRBV11-2 to TRBJ2-7; tentatively, D is TRBD1 (6 bases). CDR1 and CDR2 from the germline V gene are SGHAT and FQNNGV. V was trimmed by 0 bases and J by 2 bases, leaving 11 bases between them. The CDR3 runs to 15 residues. As DNA, the CDR3 is TGTGCCAGCAGCTTAGAGAGGGGGTGGGCCTACGAGCAGTACTTC. This sequence encodes CASSLERGWAYEQYF.

The genes are TRBV2 and TRBJ1-5, with 10 bases lining up with TRBD1. Germline lookup yields CDR1 SNHLY and CDR2 FYNNEI. V shed 2 bases, J shed 4 bases, and the junction held 2 bases outside the gene matches. The length of the CDR3 is 15 residues. CDR3 in amino acids: CASSEPGQGNQPQHF. The CDR3 region has the DNA TGTGCCAGCAGTGAACCGGGACAGGGGAATCAGCCCCAGCATTTT.

J is TRBJ2-1 and V is TRBV10-2; D gene ambiguous. V shed 7 bases and J shed 5 bases, with 6 bases lying between them. The CDR3 covers 11 residues. Germline V CDR1 and CDR2: WSHSY, SAAADI. The CDR3 reads CASTPDNEQFF. The CDR3 DNA reads as TGCGCCAGCACCCCTGACAATGAGCAGTTCTTC.

This chain connects TRBV10-3 to TRBJ2-2; 9 positions agree with TRBD1. The length of the CDR3 is 16 residues. In germline, CDR1 is ENHRY, CDR2 SYGVKD. With V trimmed by 6 bases and J by 4 bases, 9 bases remained unmatched. DNA for the CDR3: TGTGCCATCAGACCTGACGGGACAGGGCGCACCGGGGAGCTGTTTTTT. It specifies CAIRPDGTGRTGELFF.

The rearrangement joins TRBV5-1 to TRBJ2-1; TRBD2 matches at 10 bases. In germline, CDR1 is SGHRS, CDR2 YFSETQ. Trimming cost V 1 base and J 9 bases; bases outside gene matches: 7. CDR3 length: 15 residues. The CDR3 loop reads CASSLWLAGEGEQFF. DNA for the CDR3: TGCGCCAGCAGCTTGTGGCTAGCGGGGGAGGGTGAGCAGTTCTTC.

The chain is built from TRBV5-4 and TRBJ1-5; D call uncertain. The germline V gene has CDR1 SGHNT and CDR2 YYREEE (reference sequence). V lost 0 bases and J lost 1, with 5 bases in between. The CDR3 sequence is 14 residues long. In DNA, the CDR3 is TGTGCCAGCAGCTTGGGAGGGAGCAATCAGCCCCAGCATTTT. It codes for CASSLGGSNQPQHF.

This chain connects TRBV15 to TRBJ1-3; TRBD1 aligns across 7 bases. The ends lost 5 bases at V and 3 bases at J; junction bases unmatched: 13. The CDR3 totals 17 residues. From germline, CDR1 is LNHNV and CDR2 YYDKDF (reference sequence). The CDR3 protein is CATSRWGTEQNGNTIYF. CDR3 DNA: TGTGCCACCAGCCGATGGGGGACAGAGCAGAATGGAAACACCATATATTTT. Supplemented by reference TRBV15 and TRBJ1-3, the full variable domain reads DAMVIQNPRYQVTQFGKPVTLSCSQTLNHNVMYWYQQKSSQAPKLLFHYYDKDFNNEADTPDNFQSRRPNTSFCFLDIRSPGLGDTAMYLCATSRWGTEQNGNTIYFGEGSWLTVV.

The chain has TRBV11-3 and TRBJ2-1; TRBD1 might be the D (6 bases). The V gene lost 1 base and the J gene lost 10 bases, with 11 bases spanning the gap. This CDR3 is built from 13 residues. Germline-derived CDR1 and CDR2 are SGHNT and YENEEA. In DNA form, the CDR3 reads TGTGCCAGCAGCTTAGGACAGGCAGAGGAGCAGTTCTTC. Protein: CASSLGQAEEQFF.

The J gene is TRBJ2-1, the V gene TRBV7-6; TRBD1 agrees at 9 bases. V shed 4 bases and J 4 bases; nucleotides not matched to a gene: 8. There are 16 residues in the CDR3. Germline loops: CDR1 SGHVS, CDR2 FNYEAQ. CDR3 sequence: CASSSRGTGTYNEQFF. For the CDR3, the DNA is TGTGCCAGCAGCTCTCGGGGGACAGGGACTTACAATGAGCAGTTCTTC. The full variable domain, its missing parts supplied by reference TRBV7-6 and TRBJ2-1, is GAGVSQSPRYKVTKRGQDVALRCDPISGHVSLYWYRQALGQGPEFLTYFNYEAQQDKSGLPNDRFSAERPEGSISTLTIQRTEQRDSAMYRCASSSRGTGTYNEQFFGPGTRLTVL.

The CDR3: CASRKTGVDEKLFF. CDR3 DNA sequence: TGTGCCAGCAGAAAGACAGGGGTGGATGAAAAACTGTTTTTT. The chain couples TRBV6-1 to TRBJ1-4, with 8 bases identical to TRBD1. Germline V gene lookup returns CDR1 MNHNS and CDR2 SASEGT. J was trimmed by 6 bases and V by 6 bases; bases with no gene match: 6. The CDR3 has 14 residues.

For this clone: An end of the junction differs from the germline gene, which may be a read error. The chain carries TRBV29-1 and TRBJ1-4; D may be TRBD1 (6 bases). The CDR3 is made up of 11 amino acids. Per germline, CDR1 SQVTM and CDR2 ANQGSEA. The CDR3 DNA is TGCAGCGTTGATTTGGGACAAAAGCTGTTTTTT. Translating it yields CSVDLGQKLFF.